Detailed here is one T cell receptor (beta chain). Its specificity is not known. The sample belongs to a study of vaccination and CD4 T cells after COVID-19. Study in general: Convalescent patients gave post-COVID blood a median approximately 94 days post-diagnosis, range 35 to 161. Stimuli were overlapping spike peptide pools of SARS-CoV-2 and three common cold coronaviruses (HCoV-NL63, HCoV-OC43, HCoV-229E).

The Oncomine TCR Beta short-read assay was applied to DNA of cultured CD4+ T cells. TCRdb re-called the PCR reads through MiXCR, storing one row per CDR3 protein. The sample contains fewer than 25,000 distinct CDR3 sequences, roughly 45% of which appear only once. Study-wide results and limits: Convalescent patients' median share of reactive clones seen only post-vaccination was 85% to 90%.

The germline V gene encodes CDR1 MNHNS and CDR2 SASEGT. V shed 4 bases, J shed 3 bases, and the junction held 5 bases outside the gene matches. The CDR3 consists of 14 residues. This sample's treatment: roughly 10-day PBMC culture with coronavirus spike peptide pools or control peptides (ViraFEST assay). Following expansion of antigen-specific T cells with peptide pools, ViraFEST then sequenced TCRs. The clonotype originates from a human donor who had recovered from COVID-19. The sample consisted of CD4+ T cells from blood, cultured in vitro. V and J are TRBV6-1 and TRBJ2-7; 8 nucleotides line up with TRBD2. The DNA of the CDR3 is TGTGCCAGCAGTGCTCGGACTAGCAGCTACGAGCAGTACTTC. Its protein product is CASSARTSSYEQYF.